Following are 27 T cell receptor beta chains from one sample sequenced in a study of PD-L1 blockade in urothelial cancer. Documented time point: peripheral blood 6 weeks after treatment start. Profiled with immunoSEQ multiplex PCR; TCRdb holds only in-frame clones, not every one. The data hold around 38,000 clones, with 75% to 90% observed a single time. Sequenced here: PBMCs, sampled around atezolizumab (anti-PD-L1) treatment. These receptors were taken from a man in his 60s with urothelial cancer.

The gene calls are TRBV18 and TRBJ2-7; TRBD1 matches at 7 bases. CDR1 KGHSH and CDR2 LQKENI come from the germline V gene. The CDR3 contains 15 residues. The V gene end was trimmed by 6 bases and the J gene end by 6 bases; junction bases not matched to a gene: 14. DNA of the CDR3: TGTGCCAGCTCCCGACGTGGGACAGAGGTGGCCGAGCAGTACTTC. Translated, it gives CASSRRGTEVAEQYF.

J is TRBJ2-5 and V is TRBV7-2; a weak D match, TRBD1 (5 bases). V was trimmed by 2 bases and J by 4 bases, leaving 8 bases between them. The CDR3 extends over 13 amino acids. From germline, CDR1 is SGHTA and CDR2 FQGNSA. CDR3 protein: CASSLPGIETQYF. DNA of the CDR3: TGTGCCAGCAGCTTACCAGGGATAGAGACCCAGTACTTC.

This chain links TRBV30 with TRBJ1-1, with TRBD1 matching over 10 bases. The CDR3 contains 14 residues. Germline trimming cut 4 bases from V and 2 bases from J; bases unmatched to any gene: 4. Germline lookup yields CDR1 GTSNPN and CDR2 SVGIG (reference sequence). As DNA, the CDR3 is TGTGCCTGGATCCGGGACAGGGGAAACACTGAAGCTTTCTTT. Its protein is CAWIRDRGNTEAFF.

This chain uses TRBV5-1 with TRBJ2-7; 7 bases align to TRBD1. The CDR3 is 14 amino acids. CDR1 is SGHRS, CDR2 YFSETQ, per germline. Trimming took 0 bases from V and 5 from J; bases not matched to a gene: 5. In nucleotides, the CDR3 is TGCGCCAGCAGCTTGGAGGGACAGCGCAACGAGCAGTACTTC. Translating it yields CASSLEGQRNEQYF.

J is TRBJ2-2 and V is TRBV2; 8 bases agree with TRBD2. Trimming removed 8 bases from V and 4 bases from J; junction bases left unmatched: 9. Germline CDR1 is SNHLY and CDR2 is FYNNEI. CDR3 length equals 15 residues. DNA for the CDR3: TGTGCCAGCTCGATCCGGGAGGGCCCCACCGGGGAGCTGTTTTTT. Translated: CASSIREGPTGELFF.

This clone was detected a few times. The rearrangement links TRBV7-2 to TRBJ1-5; D is perhaps TRBD1 (6 bases). The CDR3 length is 15 residues. V was trimmed by 1 base and J by 5 bases, leaving 12 bases between them. Germline V gene data show CDR1 as SGHTA and CDR2 as FQGNSA. The CDR3 loop is CASSLDRVTHQPQHF. CDR3 sequence (DNA): TGTGCCAGCAGCTTAGACAGGGTCACGCATCAGCCCCAGCATTTT.

The CDR3 spells CASSIGLRGYTF. The CDR3 DNA reads as TGTGCCAGTAGTATCGGGTTACGTGGCTACACCTTC. The genes are TRBV19 and TRBJ1-2, with D unclear. From germline, CDR1 is LNHDA and CDR2 SQIVND (reference sequence). The V gene lost 3 bases and the J gene lost 7 bases, with 9 bases spanning the gap. CDR3 length: 12 amino acids.

The sample holds a few counts of this clone. The chain employs TRBV10-3 and TRBJ1-1, with D perhaps TRBD1 (5 bases). The germline V gene has CDR1 ENHRY and CDR2 SYGVKD. The CDR3 covers 13 residues. The V end lost 6 bases, the J end lost 1 base, and 9 bases lay between the germline ends. CDR3 in DNA: TGTGCCATCAGACAACAGGAGAACACTGAAGCTTTCTTT. It yields the protein CAIRQQENTEAFF.

The rearrangement links TRBV29-1 to TRBJ1-4, with 7 bases identical to TRBD1. Per germline, CDR1 SQVTM and CDR2 ANQGSEA. This CDR3 is 11 amino acids long. V dropped 6 bases and J dropped 8; count of bases not matched to a gene: 3. The CDR3 coding sequence is TGCAGCGTCCAGGGGGGCGAAAAACTGTTTTTT. Translation gives CSVQGGEKLFF.

In its sample, this clone was seen once. The J gene is TRBJ2-2, the V gene TRBV6-1; a weak D match, TRBD2 (7 bases). The CDR3 length is 14 residues. V lost 4 bases to trimming and J lost 3 bases, with 9 bases between them. The germline gives CDR1 MNHNS, CDR2 SASEGT. This CDR3 is CASSVGGDTGELFF. The CDR3 DNA reads TGTGCCAGCAGTGTAGGGGGGGACACCGGGGAGCTGTTTTTT.

The J gene is TRBJ2-1, the V gene TRBV4-2; 10 bases line up with TRBD2. V dropped 1 base and J dropped 5; count of bases not matched to a gene: 8. This CDR3 spans 17 amino acids. Germline V lookup: CDR1 LGHNA, CDR2 YNFKEQ. Written as DNA, the CDR3 is TGTGCCAGCAGCCAAGTGCCCACTAGCGGGGTGGACAATGAGCAGTTCTTC. It codes for CASSQVPTSGVDNEQFF.

The chain combines TRBV5-1 with TRBJ2-3; D possibly corresponds to TRBD1 (6 bases). The germline gives CDR1 SGHRS, CDR2 YFSETQ. V gave up 4 bases and J gave up 2 bases, with 11 bases separating them. CDR3 length equals 14 residues. In DNA form, the CDR3 reads TGCGCCAGCAGCCCGACAGGCGACACAGATACGCAGTATTTT. It specifies CASSPTGDTDTQYF.

V usage is TRBV10-3 and J usage is TRBJ2-5; perhaps TRBD2 as D (6 bases). In germline, CDR1 is ENHRY, CDR2 SYGVKD. The germline V and J ends were trimmed by 0 bases and 3 bases, with 14 bases remaining between them. This CDR3 has 16 residues. CDR3 residues: CAISESLGGIKETQYF. In nucleotides, the CDR3 is TGTGCCATCAGTGAGTCATTGGGGGGAATTAAAGAGACCCAGTACTTC.

This chain joins TRBV4-3 and TRBJ1-6, with D possibly matching TRBD1 (5 bases). The CDR3 is 15 residues long. The V and J ends lost 5 bases and 9 bases respectively, with 17 bases between them. Per the germline V gene, CDR1 is LGHNA and CDR2 is YSLEER. In nucleotides, the CDR3 is TGCGCCAGCAGCGAAAAGGGCGGGACGGGTTCACCCCTCCACTTT. It yields the protein CASSEKGGTGSPLHF.

The chain recombines TRBV2 with TRBJ2-2; D possibly corresponds to TRBD1 (6 bases). In germline, CDR1 is SNHLY, CDR2 FYNNEI. The CDR3 loop spans 13 amino acids. V was trimmed by 4 bases and J by 8 bases, leaving 11 bases between them. The DNA for the CDR3 is TGTGCCAGCAGTGCGGGACAACGTGGGGAGCTGTTTTTT. This codes for CASSAGQRGELFF.

The chain uses TRBV6-5 and TRBJ2-1, with a possible D match to TRBD1 (6 bases). Germline assignment: CDR1 MNHEY and CDR2 SVGAGI. Trimming pared 2 bases from V and 6 bases from J, leaving 8 bases between. The CDR3 extends over 13 amino acids. CDR3 bases: TGTGCCAGCAGTTACGACAGGCTCAATGAGCAGTTCTTC. Protein product: CASSYDRLNEQFF.

CDR3 protein: CASSFTGGGLAQPQHF. CDR3 in DNA: TGTGCCAGCAGTTTTACGGGAGGAGGTTTGGCTCAGCCCCAGCATTTT. The rearrangement links TRBV5-8 to TRBJ1-5; D is uncertain. V lost 5 bases and J lost 6, with 21 bases in between. The CDR3 extends over 16 amino acids. Germline lookup yields CDR1 SGHTS and CDR2 YDEGEE. Combining the CDR3 with reference TRBV5-8 and TRBJ1-5 gives the whole variable domain EAGVTQSPTHLIKTRGQQATLRCSPISGHTSVYWYQQALGLGLQFLLWYDEGEERNRGNFPPRFSGRQFPNYSSELNVNALELEDSALYLCASSFTGGGLAQPQHFGDGTRLSIL.

The gene calls are TRBV4-1 and TRBJ2-7; a possible D gene is TRBD1 (5 bases). CDR1 MGHRA and CDR2 YSYEKL come from the germline V gene. V was pared by 2 bases and J by 3 bases, with 29 bases between. This CDR3 has 20 amino acids. CDR3 sequence: CASSQPRNAGRLGPGYEQYF. The CDR3 region has the DNA TGCGCCAGCAGCCAACCCAGGAATGCAGGGCGGCTAGGTCCGGGCTACGAGCAGTACTTC.

This chain's CDR3 is CASSPGQGSGSSYEQYF. The CDR3 nucleotides are TGTGCCAGCTCACCTGGACAGGGCTCGGGTAGCTCCTACGAGCAGTACTTC. The rearrangement joins TRBV18 to TRBJ2-7, with 8 bases lining up with TRBD1. V was clipped by 3 bases and J by 0 bases; unmatched bases: 10. There are 17 residues in the CDR3. Germline CDR1 reads KGHSH; CDR2 reads LQKENI.

The chain is built from TRBV10-3 and TRBJ1-5; D gene unclear. Trimming took off 0 bases at V and 2 bases at J, with 8 bases between the two ends. The CDR3 has 15 amino acids. Germline assignment: CDR1 ENHRY and CDR2 SYGVKD. The CDR3 protein is CAISESERGNQPQHF. DNA of the CDR3: TGTGCCATCAGTGAGTCGGAGAGAGGCAATCAGCCCCAGCATTTT.

The genes are TRBV2 and TRBJ1-6; TRBD1 matches 7 bases. The CDR3 contains 14 residues. CDR1 and CDR2 from the germline V gene are SNHLY and FYNNEI. V was pared by 5 bases and J by 5 bases, with 3 bases of the junction left unmatched. CDR3 in DNA: TGTGCCAGCAGTCTCGGGACAGATAATTCACCCCTCCACTTT. Protein sequence: CASSLGTDNSPLHF.

V usage is TRBV19 and J usage is TRBJ1-5; 8 bases map to TRBD1. The CDR3 has 16 amino acids. The germline V gene has CDR1 LNHDA and CDR2 SQIVND (reference sequence). J was trimmed by 1 base and V by 9 bases; bases with no gene match: 11. Here the CDR3 DNA reads TGTGCCAGCGATAGGACAGGGAGGTGGAGCAATCAGCCCCAGCATTTT. It translates to CASDRTGRWSNQPQHF. Combining the CDR3 with reference TRBV19 and TRBJ1-5 gives the whole variable domain DGGITQSPKYLFRKEGQNVTLSCEQNLNHDAMYWYRQDPGQGLRLIYYSQIVNDFQKGDIAEGYSVSREKKESFPLTVTSAQKNPTAFYLCASDRTGRWSNQPQHFGDGTRLSIL.

This chain uses TRBV2 with TRBJ1-2; 8 bases are shared with TRBD1. From germline, CDR1 is SNHLY and CDR2 FYNNEI. Unmatched junction bases numbered 9, after V lost 7 bases and J lost 2 bases. This CDR3 has 15 amino acids. Here the CDR3 DNA reads TGTGCCAGCACCGTTTCGGGACAGGCGAACTATGGCTACACCTTC. It translates to CASTVSGQANYGYTF. Full variable domain (rest looked up from reference TRBV2 and TRBJ1-2): EPEVTQTPSHQVTQMGQEVILRCVPISNHLYFYWYRQILGQKVEFLVSFYNNEISEKSEIFDDQFSVERPDGSNFTLKIRSTKLEDSAMYFCASTVSGQANYGYTFGSGTRLTVV.

This clone was recorded a few times. The chain is built from TRBV27 and TRBJ1-1, with a tentative D call TRBD1 (5 bases). V dropped 5 bases and J dropped 2 bases, with 15 bases sitting between them. Germline V CDR1 and CDR2: MNHEY, SMNVEV (reference sequence). CDR3 length equals 15 residues. CDR3 DNA: TGTGCCAGCAGTCCCAGGGTGTTGGGAAACACTGAAGCTTTCTTT. Translation gives CASSPRVLGNTEAFF.

The chain has TRBV7-2 and TRBJ2-7, with 9 bases lining up with TRBD2. V shed 0 bases, J shed 2 bases, and the junction held 5 bases outside the gene matches. Germline CDR1 reads SGHTA; CDR2 reads FQGNSA. CDR3 length equals 16 residues. CDR3 nucleotide sequence: TGTGCCAGCAGCTTAGCAGGCAGCGGGGGGCCCTACGAGCAGTACTTC. Translation: CASSLAGSGGPYEQYF.

This clone appeared once. The chain employs TRBV6-5 and TRBJ2-7; TRBD2 might be the D (6 bases). This CDR3 is built from 14 residues. Germline CDR1 is MNHEY and CDR2 is SVGAGI. Trimming took off 7 bases at V and 6 bases at J, with 19 bases between the two ends. The CDR3 here is CASTGSGAGFEQYF. CDR3 sequence (DNA): TGTGCCAGCACCGGCTCGGGTGCGGGATTCGAGCAGTACTTC.

V gene TRBV5-1 combines with J gene TRBJ2-3; the match to TRBD2 covers 7 bases. This CDR3 spans 16 amino acids. Germline V lookup: CDR1 SGHRS, CDR2 YFSETQ. Trimming took 0 bases from V and 2 from J; bases not matched to a gene: 6. DNA of the CDR3: TGCGCCAGCAGCTTGGCTTGGGGGAGGGCCACAGATACGCAGTATTTT. Translating gives CASSLAWGRATDTQYF. The variable domain in full, completed from reference TRBV5-1 and TRBJ2-3, reads KAGVTQTPRYLIKTRGQQVTLSCSPISGHRSVSWYQQTPGQGLQFLFEYFSETQRNKGNFPGRFSGRQFSNSRSEMNVSTLELGDSALYLCASSLAWGRATDTQYFGPGTRLTVL.